This entry concerns a single T cell receptor (beta chain). Its target is not known. Naive CD8 cells lacked CD45RO and underwent positive selection for CCR7, leaving out terminally differentiated effector memory CD45RA+ cells. Using immunoSEQ multiplex PCR, the repertoire was profiled, and TCRdb retains in-frame clones only, with some absent. The sample lists some 2 million clones, approximately 95% occurring once. This specimen comes from a study of shared clonotypes between healthy human individuals. Study background: The donor pool was made up of two women and a few men aged 18 to 49. Researchers assigned three CD4 naive, three CD4 memory, two CD8 naive and one CD8 memory plate to each donor. Study findings and constraints: Non-shared clonotypes showed lower generation probabilities than clonotypes common to all four donors. Roughly 4.6% of naive CD4 clonotypes were common to a handful of donors.

The germline gives CDR1 SGHRS, CDR2 YFSETQ. The CDR3 sequence is 15 residues long. V shed 2 bases and J 1 base; nucleotides not matched to a gene: 5. This sequence was found in a man aged 18 to 30 in good health. The chain joins TRBV5-1 to TRBJ1-1, with TRBD1 identical over 7 bases. The material sequenced was naive CD8+ T cells sorted from blood. CDR3 protein: CASSLDRASNTEAFF. The CDR3 region has the DNA TGCGCCAGCAGCTTAGACAGGGCATCGAACACTGAAGCTTTCTTT.